The sequence of this T cell receptor (beta chain) was determined in a study of T cells in Graves' hyperthyroidism and ophthalmopathy. Notes on the study in general: The model anticipated ophthalmopathy a median about 6.5 months pre-onset.

In patients aged 18 to 65, hyperthyroidism was newly diagnosed, with duration under 2 months. Diagnosis relied on clinical symptoms, serum thyroxine and TRAb, thyroid ultrasound and orbital computed tomography. Amplification targeted TCR beta CDR3 regions from RNA transcripts. HTBI primers drove first-round RT-PCR of the TCR CDR3. TCRdb independently ran MiXCR on the multiplex PCR reads; one entry per CDR3 protein. The sample comprises about 560,000 distinct CDR3 sequences, less than 20% of which are singletons, and around 7.8% rests with the top ten. This clonotype has at least ten counts. Its target is not known. The TCR was taken from a woman in her 30s with Graves' hyperthyroidism. Source material: blood.

CDR3: CASSLRLDNEQFF. The CDR3 nucleotides read TGCGCCAGCAGCCTGAGACTAGACAATGAGCAGTTCTTC. V gene TRBV5-1 combines with J gene TRBJ2-1; a weak D match, TRBD2 (6 bases). This CDR3 spans 13 amino acids. CDR1 is SGHRS, CDR2 YFSETQ, per germline. V gave up 4 bases and J gave up 5 bases, with 10 bases separating them. The full variable domain, with the rest looked up from reference TRBV5-1 and TRBJ2-1, is KAGVTQTPRYLIKTRGQQVTLSCSPISGHRSVSWYQQTPGQGLQFLFEYFSETQRNKGNFPGRFSGRQFSNSRSEMNVSTLELGDSALYLCASSLRLDNEQFFGPGTRLTVL.